Listed below are T cell receptor beta chains from one sample, sequenced in a study of T cell responses to AZD1222 COVID-19 vaccine. Profiled with immunoSEQ multiplex PCR; TCRdb holds only in-frame clones, not every one. The sample records about 100,000 clones, approximately 84% being singletons. The sequenced sample was peripheral blood, obtained on day 0 of AZD1222 vaccination. The receptors were gathered from an adult in good health. The CDR3 runs from the conserved cysteine through the conserved F or W. Each record gives: clone size, D gene, J gene, V gene, CDR3 DNA, CDR3 protein. The D gene is left open where the match is weak. Some rows have no size entry. The others give once, few or many, or a class for an expanded clone.

size: NA; D: TRBD2; J: TRBJ2-1; V: TRBV30; DNA: TGTGCCTGGACCCCCGGGACTAGCGGGAGAGGGGAGCAGTTCTTC; CDR3: CAWTPGTSGRGEQFF
size: once; D: NA; J: TRBJ1-6; V: TRBV18; DNA: TGTGCCAGCTCACCACCGAGTGGGGCCGGCTATAATTCACCCCTCCACTTT; CDR3: CASSPPSGAGYNSPLHF
size: NA; D: NA; J: TRBJ1-5; V: TRBV23-1; DNA: TGCGCCAGTAGGAATCGGGCCCTGCTATATAGCAATCAGCCCCAGCATTTT; CDR3: CASRNRALLYSNQPQHF
size: NA; D: NA; J: TRBJ1-6; V: TRBV6-5; DNA: TGTGCCAGCAGACTACAGCTAAATTCACCCCTCCACTTT; CDR3: CASRLQLNSPLHF
size: NA; D: NA; J: TRBJ1-1; V: TRBV25-1; DNA: TGTGCCAGCAGTGAATTGGCTGCTCAACGAGTGGGTTTCTTT; CDR3: CASSELAAQRVGFF
size: NA; D: TRBD2; J: TRBJ2-3; V: TRBV7-6; DNA: TGTGCCAGCAGCTCCCGGACTAGCGGGAGAAATTCAGATACGCAGTATTTT; CDR3: CASSSRTSGRNSDTQYF
size: NA; D: TRBD1; J: TRBJ1-2; V: TRBV2; DNA: TGTGCCAGCAGGGGACAGGGAGTTTATGGCTACACCTTC; CDR3: CASRGQGVYGYTF
size: NA; D: NA; J: TRBJ1-1; V: TRBV12-3/TRBV12-4; DNA: TGTGCCAGCAGTTGGAGCGAAAATAAAGCTTTCTTT; CDR3: CASSWSENKAFF
size: NA; D: TRBD1; J: TRBJ1-5; V: TRBV28; DNA: TGTGCCAGCAGTTTCGGGGACAGGCCCAATCAGCCCCAGCATTTT; CDR3: CASSFGDRPNQPQHF
size: NA; D: TRBD1; J: TRBJ2-3; V: TRBV5-1; DNA: TGCGCCAGCAGCTCCCGGACAGGGGGGGCAGATACGCAGTATTTT; CDR3: CASSSRTGGADTQYF
size: NA; D: NA; J: TRBJ2-7; V: TRBV5-4; DNA: TGTGCCAGCAACTTCCAGGGTAGCTCCTACGAGCAGTACTTC; CDR3: CASNFQGSSYEQYF
size: NA; D: NA; J: TRBJ2-7; V: TRBV19; DNA: TGTGCCAGTAGTAGTTGGGACGGTCGGAACGAGCAGTACTTC; CDR3: CASSSWDGRNEQYF
size: NA; D: NA; J: TRBJ1-5; V: TRBV4-2; DNA: TGTGCCAGCAGCCAAGATTTGTCAGGGGGCAATCAGCCCCAGCATTTT; CDR3: CASSQDLSGGNQPQHF
size: NA; D: NA; J: TRBJ1-5; V: TRBV6-1; DNA: TGTGCCAGCAGTGAAACGGGGAGACAGCCCCAGCATTTT; CDR3: CASSETGRQPQHF
size: NA; D: NA; J: TRBJ2-2; V: TRBV5-1; DNA: TGCGCCAGCAGTTCGCAGGGGCCGAACACCGGGGAGCTGTTTTTT; CDR3: CASSSQGPNTGELFF
size: NA; D: NA; J: TRBJ1-5; V: TRBV7-2; DNA: TGTGCCAGCAGCTTAGGAGACAGTCACAATCAGCCCCAGCATTTT; CDR3: CASSLGDSHNQPQHF
size: NA; D: NA; J: TRBJ1-1; V: TRBV6-5; DNA: TGTGCCAGCAGTTACTCACGCACTGAAGCTTTCTTT; CDR3: CASSYSRTEAFF
size: NA; D: TRBD1; J: TRBJ2-7; V: TRBV4-1; DNA: TGCGCCAGCAGCCAAGATGGGGACAGGGCAGACTACGAGCAGTACTTC; CDR3: CASSQDGDRADYEQYF
size: NA; D: TRBD2; J: TRBJ2-5; V: TRBV19; DNA: TGTGCCAGTAGTATCCGTGGCCGGACTAGCGGACAGCAAGAGACCCAGTACTTC; CDR3: CASSIRGRTSGQQETQYF
size: once; D: TRBD2; J: TRBJ2-3; V: TRBV7-9; DNA: TGTGCCAGCAGCTTAGCCCTACTAGCGGGCCGCACAGATACGCAGTATTTT; CDR3: CASSLALLAGRTDTQYF
size: NA; D: TRBD1; J: TRBJ1-6; V: TRBV7-8; DNA: TGTGCCAGCAGCTCCGACAGGGGACAACACCCGAATTCACCCCTCCACTTT; CDR3: CASSSDRGQHPNSPLHF
size: NA; D: NA; J: TRBJ1-3; V: TRBV3-1/TRBV3-2; DNA: TGTGCCAGCAGCCCTCAGGGGTTTGGAAACACCATATATTTT; CDR3: CASSPQGFGNTIYF
size: NA; D: NA; J: TRBJ1-2; V: TRBV6-6; DNA: TGTGCCAGCAGGGGCGCGGTCTATGGCTACACCTTC; CDR3: CASRGAVYGYTF
size: NA; D: NA; J: TRBJ1-5; V: TRBV28; DNA: TGTGCCAGCAGGACGGGGGGACCCATCAATCAGCCCCAGCATTTT; CDR3: CASRTGGPINQPQHF
size: NA; D: NA; J: TRBJ1-1; V: TRBV27; DNA: TGTGCCAGCAATATAGGGGGGGAGGGAACTGAAGCTTTCTTT; CDR3: CASNIGGEGTEAFF
size: NA; D: NA; J: TRBJ2-7; V: TRBV6-6; DNA: TGTGCCAGCAGGTACACAGGAGTTTCGTACGAGCAGTACTTC; CDR3: CASRYTGVSYEQYF
size: NA; D: NA; J: TRBJ1-6; V: TRBV19; DNA: TGTGCCAGTAGTATATATCTCGGGAGTAATTCACCCCTCCACTTT; CDR3: CASSIYLGSNSPLHF